These T cell receptor beta chains were read from a single sample in a study of T cell responses to AZD1222 COVID-19 vaccine. Repertoires were generated with immunoSEQ multiplex PCR, while TCRdb's copy carries only in-frame clones and drops some. Altogether some 180,000 clones are present, 85% to 95% being singletons, with the ten largest covering approximately 0.98%. Sequenced material: peripheral blood, taken 28 days after the second dose of the MenACWY control vaccine. All receptors derive from an adult who received the MenACWY meningococcal vaccine as a control. The CDR3 runs from the conserved cysteine through the conserved F or W. Fields, in order: D gene, clone size, V gene, J gene, CDR3 protein, CDR3 DNA. D genes are given only for firm matches. For some rows the clone size is stated as once, few or many, or as a class when expanded; others skip it.

-	-	TRBV9	TRBJ2-3	CASSRGGGGDTQYF	TGTGCCAGCAGTAGAGGGGGTGGCGGAGATACGCAGTATTTT
-	-	TRBV21-1	TRBJ1-2	CASSKAQKRRQGANGYTF	TGTGCCAGCAGCAAAGCGCAAAAAAGGAGACAGGGGGCGAATGGCTACACCTTC
-	-	TRBV30	TRBJ1-6	CAWSVLVRDKAYVLGNSPLHF	TGTGCCTGGAGTGTACTAGTTAGGGACAAGGCGTACGTTCTTGGTAATTCACCCCTCCACTTT
-	-	TRBV7-6	TRBJ1-4	CASSLGSRGTTNEKLFF	TGTGCCAGCAGCTTAGGTAGCCGTGGAACAACTAATGAAAAACTGTTTTTT
-	-	TRBV28	TRBJ1-3	CASRDGTSQRNTIYF	TGTGCCAGCAGGGACGGGACCTCACAGCGAAACACCATATATTTT
-	-	TRBV18	TRBJ1-2	CASSPRQESYGYTF	TGTGCCAGCTCACCAAGACAGGAGTCCTATGGCTACACCTTC
TRBD2	-	TRBV4-2	TRBJ2-3	CASRRGGASGTDTQYF	TGTGCCAGCAGACGCGGGGGGGCTAGCGGCACAGATACGCAGTATTTT
TRBD1	-	TRBV7-9	TRBJ2-7	CASSPGGGQSSYEQYF	TGTGCCAGCAGCCCAGGGGGCGGACAGAGCTCCTACGAGCAGTACTTC
TRBD1	once	TRBV7-8	TRBJ1-5	CASSLTGAHNQPQHF	TGTGCCAGCAGCCTAACAGGGGCCCACAATCAGCCCCAGCATTTT
-	-	TRBV10-3	TRBJ1-1	CAISGDRTEAFF	TGTGCCATCAGTGGCGACAGGACTGAAGCTTTCTTT
-	-	TRBV19	TRBJ1-3	CASSTRLSGNTIYF	TGTGCCAGTAGTACCCGGTTGAGTGGAAACACCATATATTTT
TRBD1	-	TRBV30	TRBJ1-6	CAWTGTGISSYNSPLHF	TGTGCCTGGACCGGGACAGGGATCAGCTCCTATAATTCACCCCTCCACTTT
-	-	TRBV7-8	TRBJ2-5	CASSSDRRGEVRETQYF	TGTGCCAGCAGCTCCGACCGTCGCGGGGAGGTGCGGGAGACCCAGTACTTC
-	-	TRBV6-1	TRBJ1-3	CASSEEAGVGNTIYF	TGTGCCAGCAGTGAAGAGGCAGGGGTTGGAAACACCATATATTTT
-	-	TRBV6-4	TRBJ2-3	CANPPATSTDTQYF	TGTGCCAACCCTCCGGCGACTAGCACAGATACGCAGTATTTT
-	once	TRBV5-5	TRBJ1-6	CASSLARSPGSPLHF	TGTGCCAGCAGCTTGGCCAGGTCCCCTGGGTCACCCCTCCACTTT
-	-	TRBV7-2	TRBJ1-2	CASSPYDRTPANYGYTF	TGTGCCAGCAGCCCGTATGACAGGACCCCTGCTAACTATGGCTACACCTTC
-	-	TRBV3-1/TRBV3-2	TRBJ1-4	CASSQAGATNEKLFF	TGTGCCAGCAGCCAAGCAGGGGCAACTAATGAAAAACTGTTTTTT
-	-	TRBV7-2	TRBJ1-1	CASLNTEAFF	TGTGCCAGCCTTAACACTGAAGCTTTCTTT
-	few	TRBV3-1/TRBV3-2	TRBJ2-7	CASSPSGDLSYEQYF	TGTGCCAGCAGCCCTTCGGGGGACCTCTCCTACGAGCAGTACTTC
TRBD2	-	TRBV4-2	TRBJ2-7	CASSQYSAGGYEQYF	TGTGCCAGCAGCCAATACTCCGCGGGGGGCTACGAGCAGTACTTC
-	-	TRBV19	TRBJ1-1	CASSIPGTEAFF	TGTGCCAGTAGTATCCCGGGTACTGAAGCTTTCTTT
-	-	TRBV5-1	TRBJ1-1	CASSPFGGTNTEAFF	TGCGCCAGCAGCCCCTTCGGGGGAACCAACACTGAAGCTTTCTTT
-	-	TRBV7-9	TRBJ1-6	CASSLAAVYNSPLHF	TGTGCCAGCAGCTTAGCGGCGGTTTATAATTCACCCCTCCACTTT
-	-	TRBV5-1	TRBJ1-1	CASSVGVGNTEAFF	TGCGCCAGCAGCGTCGGGGTGGGGAACACTGAAGCTTTCTTT
TRBD1	-	TRBV29-1	TRBJ1-4	CSVGTGVEKLFF	TGCAGCGTCGGGACAGGGGTTGAAAAACTGTTTTTT
-	once	TRBV2	TRBJ1-5	CASSEKFRARDSNQPQHF	TGTGCCAGCAGTGAAAAATTCAGGGCCCGGGATAGCAATCAGCCCCAGCATTTT
-	-	TRBV28	TRBJ1-5	CASRLGGVSTQPQHF	TGTGCCAGCCGCCTTGGAGGTGTCAGCACTCAGCCCCAGCATTTT
-	few	TRBV18	TRBJ1-1	CASSPARDNAFF	TGTGCCAGCTCACCAGCCCGGGACAACGCTTTCTTT
-	-	TRBV11-3	TRBJ1-1	CASSSNRGTEAFF	TGTGCCAGCAGCTCCAACCGAGGCACTGAAGCTTTCTTT
-	-	TRBV7-2	TRBJ1-2	CASSYRDLYGYTF	TGTGCCAGCAGCTACCGGGACCTCTATGGCTACACCTTC
TRBD2	-	TRBV5-1	TRBJ2-7	CASSSGLGPNEQYF	TGCGCCAGCAGCTCGGGACTAGGACCCAACGAGCAGTACTTC
-	-	TRBV5-1	TRBJ2-6	CASSRSLAGANVLTF	TGCGCCAGCAGCCGCTCTTTGGCTGGGGCCAACGTCCTGACTTTC
-	-	TRBV19	TRBJ1-2	CASMTTGGVIGYTF	TGTGCCAGTATGACGACAGGAGGGGTGATCGGCTACACCTTC
TRBD1	-	TRBV29-1	TRBJ1-2	CIGQEANYGYTF	TGCATAGGACAGGAGGCTAACTATGGCTACACCTTC
TRBD2	once	TRBV2	TRBJ2-7	CASGGLAGAEQYF	TGTGCCAGCGGGGGACTAGCGGGGGCCGAGCAGTACTTC
-	-	TRBV4-1	TRBJ2-5	CASSQEWTPLQYF	TGCGCCAGCAGCCAAGAATGGACCCCCCTCCAGTACTTC
-	-	TRBV9	TRBJ1-5	CASSVGFYSNQPQHF	TGTGCCAGCAGCGTAGGTTTTTATAGCAATCAGCCCCAGCATTTT
-	-	TRBV2	TRBJ2-1	CASRLDRNNEQFF	TGTGCCAGCAGACTAGACAGAAACAATGAGCAGTTCTTC
-	few	TRBV19	TRBJ1-3	CASSQRRRQPTLGNTIYF	TGTGCCAGTAGCCAGAGAAGACGGCAGCCGACCTTAGGAAACACCATATATTTT
TRBD1	-	TRBV23-1	TRBJ2-1	CASSQDRANEQFF	TGCGCCAGCAGTCAGGACAGGGCCAATGAGCAGTTCTTC
TRBD1	-	TRBV18	TRBJ2-3	CASSGDRADTQYF	TGTGCCAGCTCCGGCGACAGGGCAGATACGCAGTATTTT
TRBD1	-	TRBV18	TRBJ1-1	CASSQTGVYTEAFF	TGTGCCAGCTCACAAACAGGGGTCTACACTGAAGCTTTCTTT
TRBD2	-	TRBV4-3	TRBJ2-1	CASSQGFLTSGYNEQFF	TGCGCCAGCAGCCAAGGTTTTTTGACTAGCGGATACAATGAGCAGTTCTTC
-	-	TRBV28	TRBJ2-7	CASSWAGSEQYF	TGTGCCAGCAGTTGGGCGGGATCTGAGCAGTACTTC
-	-	TRBV4-2	TRBJ1-3	CASSQDAGIGSGNTIYF	TGTGCCAGCAGCCAAGATGCGGGGATAGGCTCTGGAAACACCATATATTTT
-	-	TRBV5-8	TRBJ1-1	CASSLGAAEAFF	TGTGCCAGCAGCTTGGGGGCCGCTGAAGCTTTCTTT
-	-	TRBV6-2/TRBV6-3	TRBJ2-1	CASSYAGGWDEQFF	TGTGCCAGCAGTTACGCGGGTGGATGGGATGAGCAGTTCTTC
-	-	TRBV10-1	TRBJ2-7	CARNPTESPYEQYF	TGCGCCAGGAACCCGACAGAAAGCCCCTACGAGCAGTACTTC
TRBD1	few	TRBV5-1	TRBJ1-1	CASSPGTGVGAEAFF	TGCGCCAGCAGCCCCGGGACAGGGGTAGGGGCTGAAGCTTTCTTT
-	-	TRBV30	TRBJ1-6	CAWNQAPVRSPLHF	TGTGCCTGGAATCAGGCTCCGGTCAGATCACCCCTCCACTTT
-	-	TRBV7-2	TRBJ1-1	CASSLQRVNTEAFF	TGTGCCAGCAGCTTACAACGGGTGAACACTGAAGCTTTCTTT
TRBD1	-	TRBV7-2	TRBJ2-7	CASSLGGTGVSYEQYF	TGTGCCAGCAGCTTGGGGGGGACAGGGGTTTCTTACGAGCAGTACTTC
-	-	TRBV4-2	TRBJ1-5	CASSQDRDSYTNQPQHF	TGTGCCAGCAGCCAAGATCGCGACAGCTATACCAATCAGCCCCAGCATTTT
-	-	TRBV7-9	TRBJ1-6	CASSVSGDNSPLHF	TGTGCCAGCAGCGTATCGGGGGATAATTCACCCCTCCACTTT
TRBD1	-	TRBV7-7	TRBJ2-5	CASSLIGQGIVTQYF	TGTGCTAGCAGCTTAATTGGACAGGGGATCGTGACCCAGTACTTC
TRBD1	-	TRBV13	TRBJ2-7	CASSTGQGAYEQYF	TGTGCCAGCAGCACCGGACAGGGGGCGTACGAGCAGTACTTC
TRBD1	-	TRBV5-1	TRBJ1-2	CASSFTGGFLGYTF	TGCGCCAGCAGCTTCACAGGGGGCTTTTTAGGCTACACCTTC